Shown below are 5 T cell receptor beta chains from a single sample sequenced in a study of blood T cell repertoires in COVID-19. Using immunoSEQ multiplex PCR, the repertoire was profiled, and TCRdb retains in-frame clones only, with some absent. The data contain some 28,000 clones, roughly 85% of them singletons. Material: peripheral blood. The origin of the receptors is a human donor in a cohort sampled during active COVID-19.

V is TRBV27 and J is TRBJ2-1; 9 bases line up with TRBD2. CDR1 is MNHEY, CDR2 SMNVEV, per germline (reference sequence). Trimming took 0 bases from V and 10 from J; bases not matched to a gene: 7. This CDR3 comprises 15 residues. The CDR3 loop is CASSLSPGLAGEQFF. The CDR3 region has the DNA TGTGCCAGCAGTTTATCGCCGGGACTAGCAGGCGAGCAGTTCTTC.

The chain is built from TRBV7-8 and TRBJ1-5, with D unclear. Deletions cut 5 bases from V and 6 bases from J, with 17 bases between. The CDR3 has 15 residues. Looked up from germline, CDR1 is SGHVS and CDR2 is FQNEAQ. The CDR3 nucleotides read TGTGCCAGCAGCCCCGGTAGGGAGGTAGGTCAGCCCCAGCATTTT. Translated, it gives CASSPGREVGQPQHF. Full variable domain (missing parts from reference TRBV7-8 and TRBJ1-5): GAGVSQSPRYKVAKRGQDVALRCDPISGHVSLFWYQQALGQGPEFLTYFQNEAQLDKSGLPSDRFFAERPEGSVSTLKIQRTQQEDSAVYLCASSPGREVGQPQHFGDGTRLSIL.

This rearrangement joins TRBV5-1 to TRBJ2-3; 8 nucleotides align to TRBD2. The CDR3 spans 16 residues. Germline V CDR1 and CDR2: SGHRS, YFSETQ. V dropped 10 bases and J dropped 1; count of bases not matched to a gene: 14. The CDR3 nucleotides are TGCGCCCGCCGCGGCCGGGCGCGGGGGGGCACAGATACGCAGTATTTT. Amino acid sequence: CARRGRARGGTDTQYF.

The CDR3: CASSSGQGKNEQFF. The CDR3 nucleotides read TGTGCCAGCAGCTCTGGACAGGGTAAGAATGAGCAGTTCTTC. The rearrangement joins TRBV7-9 to TRBJ2-1; 8 bases map to TRBD1. Germline assignment: CDR1 SEHNR and CDR2 FQNEAQ (reference sequence). This CDR3 contains 14 residues. The V and J ends lost 4 bases and 7 bases, in that order; junction bases with no gene match: 6. The full variable domain, completed using reference TRBV7-9 and TRBJ2-1, is DTGVSQNPRHKITKRGQNVTFRCDPISEHNRLYWYRQTLGQGPEFLTYFQNEAQLEKSRLLSDRFSAERPKGSFSTLEIQRTEQGDSAMYLCASSSGQGKNEQFFGPGTRLTVL.

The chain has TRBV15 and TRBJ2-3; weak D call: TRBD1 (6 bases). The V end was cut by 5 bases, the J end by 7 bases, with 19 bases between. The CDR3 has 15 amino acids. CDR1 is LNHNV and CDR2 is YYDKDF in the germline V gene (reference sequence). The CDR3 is CATSPEGTGLYTQYF. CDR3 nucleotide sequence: TGTGCCACCAGCCCGGAAGGCACAGGGTTGTATACGCAGTATTTT. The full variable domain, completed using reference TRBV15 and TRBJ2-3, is DAMVIQNPRYQVTQFGKPVTLSCSQTLNHNVMYWYQQKSSQAPKLLFHYYDKDFNNEADTPDNFQSRRPNTSFCFLDIRSPGLGDTAMYLCATSPEGTGLYTQYFGPGTRLTVL.